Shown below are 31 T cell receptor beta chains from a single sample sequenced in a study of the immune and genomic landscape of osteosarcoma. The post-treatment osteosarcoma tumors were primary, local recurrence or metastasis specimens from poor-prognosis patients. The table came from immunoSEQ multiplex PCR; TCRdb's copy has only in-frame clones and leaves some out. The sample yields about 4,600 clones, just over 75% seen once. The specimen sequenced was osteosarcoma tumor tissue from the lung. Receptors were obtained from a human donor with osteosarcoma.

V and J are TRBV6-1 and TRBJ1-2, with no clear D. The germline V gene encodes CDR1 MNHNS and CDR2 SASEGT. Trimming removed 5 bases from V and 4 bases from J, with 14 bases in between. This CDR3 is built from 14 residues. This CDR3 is CASSPPGPLYGYTF. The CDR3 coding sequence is TGTGCCAGCAGTCCCCCGGGTCCCCTCTATGGCTACACCTTC.

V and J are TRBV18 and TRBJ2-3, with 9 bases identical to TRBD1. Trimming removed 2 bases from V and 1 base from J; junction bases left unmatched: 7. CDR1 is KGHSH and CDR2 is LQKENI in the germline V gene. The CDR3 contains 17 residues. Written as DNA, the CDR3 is TGTGCCAGCTCACCAGCCGCGCGGACAGGGGGCACAGATACGCAGTATTTT. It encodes CASSPAARTGGTDTQYF. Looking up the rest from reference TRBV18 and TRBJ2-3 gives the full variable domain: NAGVMQNPRHLVRRRGQEARLRCSPMKGHSHVYWYRQLPEEGLKFMVYLQKENIIDESGMPKERFSAEFPKEGPSILRIQQVVRGDSAAYFCASSPAARTGGTDTQYFGPGTRLTVL.

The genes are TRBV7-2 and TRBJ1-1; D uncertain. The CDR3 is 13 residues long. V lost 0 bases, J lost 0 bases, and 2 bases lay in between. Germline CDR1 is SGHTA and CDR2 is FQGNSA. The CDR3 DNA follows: TGTGCCAGCAGCTTAGCACTGAACACTGAAGCTTTCTTT. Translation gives CASSLALNTEAFF.

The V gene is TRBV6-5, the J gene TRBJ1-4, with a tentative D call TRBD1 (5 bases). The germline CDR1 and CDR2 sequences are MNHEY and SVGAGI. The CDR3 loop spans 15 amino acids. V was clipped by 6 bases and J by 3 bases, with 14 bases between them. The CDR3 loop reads CASSSPGQANEKLFF. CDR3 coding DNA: TGTGCCAGCAGCTCCCCGGGGCAGGCTAATGAAAAACTGTTTTTT.

The CDR3 DNA is TGTGCCAGCAGCTCTCGGGACAGGGGTGAAAAACTGTTTTTT. Translated, it gives CASSSRDRGEKLFF. This chain connects TRBV11-3 to TRBJ1-4; 10 bases line up with TRBD1. Germline CDR1 SGHNT, CDR2 YENEEA. Losses at the gene ends were 4 bases for V and 7 bases for J; bases not matched to a gene: 3. This CDR3 has 14 amino acids. The whole variable domain, remainder taken from reference TRBV11-3 and TRBJ1-4, is EAGVVQSPRYKIIEKKQPVAFWCNPISGHNTLYWYLQNLGQGPELLIRYENEEAVDDSQLPKDRFSAERLKGVDSTLKIQPAELGDSAVYLCASSSRDRGEKLFFGSGTQLSVL.

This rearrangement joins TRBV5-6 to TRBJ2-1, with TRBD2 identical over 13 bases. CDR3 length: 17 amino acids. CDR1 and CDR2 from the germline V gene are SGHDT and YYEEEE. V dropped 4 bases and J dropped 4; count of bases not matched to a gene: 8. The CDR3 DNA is TGTGCCAGCAGCGAGGGACTAGCGGGACCAATATACAATGAGCAGTTCTTC. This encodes CASSEGLAGPIYNEQFF.

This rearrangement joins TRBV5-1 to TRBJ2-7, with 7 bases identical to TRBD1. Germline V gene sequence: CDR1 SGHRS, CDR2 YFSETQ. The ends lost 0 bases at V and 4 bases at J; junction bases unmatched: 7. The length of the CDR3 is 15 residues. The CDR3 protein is CASSLETGAWYEQYF. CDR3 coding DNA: TGCGCCAGCAGCTTGGAAACAGGGGCGTGGTACGAGCAGTACTTC.

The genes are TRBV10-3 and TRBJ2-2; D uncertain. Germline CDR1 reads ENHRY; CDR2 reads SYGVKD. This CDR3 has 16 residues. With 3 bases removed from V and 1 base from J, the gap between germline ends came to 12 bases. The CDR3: CAISDSSYGNTGELFF. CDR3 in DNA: TGTGCCATCAGTGACTCGAGTTATGGGAACACCGGGGAGCTGTTTTTT.

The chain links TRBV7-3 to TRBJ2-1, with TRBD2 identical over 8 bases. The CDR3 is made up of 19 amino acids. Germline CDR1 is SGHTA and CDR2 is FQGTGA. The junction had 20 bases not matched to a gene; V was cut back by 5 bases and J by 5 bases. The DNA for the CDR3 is TGTGCCAGCAGCGGCCCGGGACCGGAGGGCGGGAGGACCCACAATGAGCAGTTCTTC. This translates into CASSGPGPEGGRTHNEQFF.

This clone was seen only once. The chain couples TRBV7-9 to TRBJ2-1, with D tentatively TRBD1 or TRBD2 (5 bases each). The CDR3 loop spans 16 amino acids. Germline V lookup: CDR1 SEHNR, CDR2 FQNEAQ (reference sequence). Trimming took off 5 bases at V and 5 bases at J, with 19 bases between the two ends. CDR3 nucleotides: TGTGCCAGCAGCCTGAATTGGGGGTCGACCAACAATGAGCAGTTCTTC. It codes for CASSLNWGSTNNEQFF.

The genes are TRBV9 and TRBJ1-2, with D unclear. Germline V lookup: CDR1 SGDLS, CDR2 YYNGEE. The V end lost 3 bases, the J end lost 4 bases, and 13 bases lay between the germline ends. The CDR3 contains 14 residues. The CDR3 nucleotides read TGTGCCAGCAGCGCCCTCTATCCCGGCTATGGCTACACCTTC. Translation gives CASSALYPGYGYTF.

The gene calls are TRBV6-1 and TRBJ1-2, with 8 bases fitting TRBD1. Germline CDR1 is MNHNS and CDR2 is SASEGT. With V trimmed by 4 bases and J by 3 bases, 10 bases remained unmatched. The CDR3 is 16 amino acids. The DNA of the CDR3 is TGTGCCAGCAGTGGCCGACCGGGACAGGTCTACTATGGCTACACCTTC. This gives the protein CASSGRPGQVYYGYTF.

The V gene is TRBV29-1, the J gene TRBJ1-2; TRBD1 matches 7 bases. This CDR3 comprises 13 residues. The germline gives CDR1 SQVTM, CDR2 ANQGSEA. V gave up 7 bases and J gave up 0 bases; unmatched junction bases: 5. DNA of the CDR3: TGCAGCGCAGGGGACAGCACTAACTATGGCTACACCTTC. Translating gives CSAGDSTNYGYTF.

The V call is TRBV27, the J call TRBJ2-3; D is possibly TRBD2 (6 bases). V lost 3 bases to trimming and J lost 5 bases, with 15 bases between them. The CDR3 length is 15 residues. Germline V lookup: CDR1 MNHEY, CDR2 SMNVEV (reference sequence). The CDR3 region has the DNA TGTGCCAGCAGTTTTTTGGGGGGTTCGAGAGATACGCAGTATTTT. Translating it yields CASSFLGGSRDTQYF.

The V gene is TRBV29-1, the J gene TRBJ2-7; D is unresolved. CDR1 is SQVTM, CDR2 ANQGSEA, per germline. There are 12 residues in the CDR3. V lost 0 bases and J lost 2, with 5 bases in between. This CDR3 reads CSVEDKPYEQYF. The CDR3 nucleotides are TGCAGCGTTGAAGATAAACCCTACGAGCAGTACTTC.

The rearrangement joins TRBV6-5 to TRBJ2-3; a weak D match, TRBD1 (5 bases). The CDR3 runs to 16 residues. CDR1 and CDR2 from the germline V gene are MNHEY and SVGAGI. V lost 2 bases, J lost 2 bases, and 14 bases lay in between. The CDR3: CASSYGAGISTDTQYF. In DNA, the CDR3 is TGTGCCAGCAGTTACGGGGCAGGTATATCCACAGATACGCAGTATTTT.

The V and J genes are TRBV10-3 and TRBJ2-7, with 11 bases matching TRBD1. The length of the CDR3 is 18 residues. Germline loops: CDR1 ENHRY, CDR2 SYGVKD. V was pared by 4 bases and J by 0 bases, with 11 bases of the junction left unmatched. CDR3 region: CAISGPGQGGIASYEQYF. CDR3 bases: TGTGCCATCAGTGGACCGGGACAGGGGGGAATCGCCTCCTACGAGCAGTACTTC.

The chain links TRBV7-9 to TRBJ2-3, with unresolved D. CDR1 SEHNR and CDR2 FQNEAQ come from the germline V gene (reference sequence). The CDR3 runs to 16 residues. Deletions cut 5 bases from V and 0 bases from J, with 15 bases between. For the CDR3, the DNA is TGTGCCAGCAGCGCTAGTAAACTGCTTAGCACAGATACGCAGTATTTT. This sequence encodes CASSASKLLSTDTQYF. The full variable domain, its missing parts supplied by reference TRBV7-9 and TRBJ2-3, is DTGVSQNPRHKITKRGQNVTFRCDPISEHNRLYWYRQTLGQGPEFLTYFQNEAQLEKSRLLSDRFSAERPKGSFSTLEIQRTEQGDSAMYLCASSASKLLSTDTQYFGPGTRLTVL.

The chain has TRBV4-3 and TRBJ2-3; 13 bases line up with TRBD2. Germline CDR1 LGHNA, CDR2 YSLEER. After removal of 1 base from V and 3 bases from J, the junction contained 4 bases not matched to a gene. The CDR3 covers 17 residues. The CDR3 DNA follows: TGCGCCAGCAGCCAAGCGACTAGCGGGAGGACGACAGATACGCAGTATTTT. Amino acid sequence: CASSQATSGRTTDTQYF.

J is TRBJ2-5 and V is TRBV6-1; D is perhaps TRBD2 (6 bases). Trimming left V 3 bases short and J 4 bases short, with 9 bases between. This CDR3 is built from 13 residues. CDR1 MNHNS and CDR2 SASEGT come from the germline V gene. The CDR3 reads CASSDWGVETQYF. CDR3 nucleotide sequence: TGTGCCAGCAGTGATTGGGGGGTAGAGACCCAGTACTTC.

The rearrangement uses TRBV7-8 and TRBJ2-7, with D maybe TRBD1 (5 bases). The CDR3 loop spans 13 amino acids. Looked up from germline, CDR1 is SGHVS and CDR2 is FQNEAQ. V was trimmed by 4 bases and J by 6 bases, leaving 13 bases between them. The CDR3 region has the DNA TGTGCCAGCAGCTCCCACGCAAGGGGCGAGCAGTACTTC. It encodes CASSSHARGEQYF. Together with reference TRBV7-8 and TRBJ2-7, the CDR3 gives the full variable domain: GAGVSQSPRYKVAKRGQDVALRCDPISGHVSLFWYQQALGQGPEFLTYFQNEAQLDKSGLPSDRFFAERPEGSVSTLKIQRTQQEDSAVYLCASSSHARGEQYFGPGTRLTVT.

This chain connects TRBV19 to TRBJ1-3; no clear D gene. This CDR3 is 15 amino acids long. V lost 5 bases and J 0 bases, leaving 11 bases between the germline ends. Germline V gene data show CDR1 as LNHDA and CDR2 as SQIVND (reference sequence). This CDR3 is CASSDTQSSGNTIYF. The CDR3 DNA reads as TGTGCCAGTAGTGACACACAGAGCTCTGGAAACACCATATATTTT.

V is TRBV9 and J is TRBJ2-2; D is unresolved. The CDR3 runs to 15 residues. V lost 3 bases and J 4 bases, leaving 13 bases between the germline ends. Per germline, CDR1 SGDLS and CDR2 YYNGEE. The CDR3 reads CASSGLGRTTGELFF. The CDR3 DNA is TGTGCCAGCAGCGGCTTAGGACGGACCACCGGGGAGCTGTTTTTT.

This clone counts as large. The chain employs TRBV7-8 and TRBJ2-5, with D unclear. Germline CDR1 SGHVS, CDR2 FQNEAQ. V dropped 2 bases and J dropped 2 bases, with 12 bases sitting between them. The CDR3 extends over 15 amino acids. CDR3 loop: CASSLYGASQETQYF. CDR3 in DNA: TGTGCCAGCAGCTTATACGGAGCGTCTCAAGAGACCCAGTACTTC.

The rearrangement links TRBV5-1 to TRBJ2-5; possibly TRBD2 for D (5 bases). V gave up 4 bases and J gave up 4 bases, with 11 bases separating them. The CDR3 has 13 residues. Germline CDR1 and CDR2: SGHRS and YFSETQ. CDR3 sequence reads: CASSTWRAETQYF. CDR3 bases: TGCGCCAGCAGCACCTGGCGGGCAGAGACCCAGTACTTC. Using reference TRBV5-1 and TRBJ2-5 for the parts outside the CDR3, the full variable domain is KAGVTQTPRYLIKTRGQQVTLSCSPISGHRSVSWYQQTPGQGLQFLFEYFSETQRNKGNFPGRFSGRQFSNSRSEMNVSTLELGDSALYLCASSTWRAETQYFGPGTRLLVL.

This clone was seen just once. The CDR3 nucleotides read TGTGCCAGCAGCGTAGGGACATTGGGGGGCACTGAAGCTTTCTTT. As protein: CASSVGTLGGTEAFF. V is TRBV9 and J is TRBJ1-1, with D possibly matching TRBD1 (5 bases). From germline, CDR1 is SGDLS and CDR2 YYNGEE. The CDR3 has 15 amino acids. The germline V and J ends were trimmed by 0 bases and 4 bases, with 13 bases remaining between them. Full variable domain (outside the CDR3, taken from reference TRBV9 and TRBJ1-1): DSGVTQTPKHLITATGQRVTLRCSPRSGDLSVYWYQQSLDQGLQFLIQYYNGEERAKGNILERFSAQQFPDLHSELNLSSLELGDSALYFCASSVGTLGGTEAFFGQGTRLTVV.

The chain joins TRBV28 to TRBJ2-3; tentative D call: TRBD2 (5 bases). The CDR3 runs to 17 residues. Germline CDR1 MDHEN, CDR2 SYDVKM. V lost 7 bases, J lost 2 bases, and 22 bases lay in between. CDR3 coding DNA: TGTGCCAGCAAGGGATTTGCGGACTGGGCCCCCACAGATACGCAGTATTTT. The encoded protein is CASKGFADWAPTDTQYF.

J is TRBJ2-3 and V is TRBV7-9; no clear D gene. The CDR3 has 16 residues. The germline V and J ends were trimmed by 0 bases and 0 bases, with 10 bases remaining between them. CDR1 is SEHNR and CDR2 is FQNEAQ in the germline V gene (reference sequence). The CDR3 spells CASSLALFASTDTQYF. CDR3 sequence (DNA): TGTGCCAGCAGCTTAGCGCTTTTTGCGAGCACAGATACGCAGTATTTT.

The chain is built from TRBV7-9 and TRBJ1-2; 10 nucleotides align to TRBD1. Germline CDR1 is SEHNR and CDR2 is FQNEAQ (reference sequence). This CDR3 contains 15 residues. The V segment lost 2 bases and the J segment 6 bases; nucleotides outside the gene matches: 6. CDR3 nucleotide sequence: TGTGCCAGCAGCTTACAGACAGGGGGCTTTCATGGCTACACCTTC. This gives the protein CASSLQTGGFHGYTF.

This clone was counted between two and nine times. The CDR3, as DNA: TGCGCCAGCAGCTTGGGGGCGGAAACAGATACGCAGTATTTT. Protein: CASSLGAETDTQYF. This chain connects TRBV5-1 to TRBJ2-3, with D unclear. This CDR3 is 14 amino acids long. Between the trimmed V and J ends, which lost 0 bases and 3 bases, there was a span of 8 bases. Germline V lookup: CDR1 SGHRS, CDR2 YFSETQ.

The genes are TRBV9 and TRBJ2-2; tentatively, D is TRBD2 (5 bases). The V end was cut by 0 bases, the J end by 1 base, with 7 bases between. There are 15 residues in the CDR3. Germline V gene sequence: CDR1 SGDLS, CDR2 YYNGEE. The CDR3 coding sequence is TGTGCCAGCAGCGTAGTGGGGAGGAACACCGGGGAGCTGTTTTTT. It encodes CASSVVGRNTGELFF.